These 32 T cell receptor beta chains were all obtained from the same sample, sequenced in a study of low-dose radiotherapy and immunotherapy resistance in tumors. Priming of first-strand cDNA relied on TRAV- and TRBV-specific primers (covering alpha and beta chains). TCR amplification used roughly 20 PCR cycles, a constant-region primer and a V-primer adapter. TCRdb used MiXCR to reprocess the reads, holding one entry per CDR3 protein. The repertoire holds some 88,000 distinct CDR3 sequences, with more than 8% as singletons. The time point was: before trial treatment. Material: PBMCs, obtained before treatment. The receptors derive from a male donor with prostate cancer.

Remarks on this clonotype: This may come from a read error, since a much larger clone is one base off. V is TRBV20-1 and J is TRBJ2-7; 8 bases align to TRBD2. Germline V lookup: CDR1 DFQATT, CDR2 SNEGSKA (reference sequence). The CDR3 has 13 amino acids. V shed 3 bases, J shed 9 bases, and the junction held 10 bases outside the gene matches. This chain's CDR3 is CSARGRAGDAQYF. The CDR3, as DNA: TGCAGTGCTAGGGGGAGAGCGGGAGATGCGCAGTACTTC.

This clonotype came up many times. The chain employs TRBV12-3 or TRBV12-4 and TRBJ1-1; D remains ambiguous. Trimming shortened V by 3 bases and J by 5 bases, and 13 bases separated the two germline ends. The CDR3 totals 14 residues. CDR3 protein: CASSLDGLRTEAFF. The DNA of the CDR3 is TGTGCCAGCAGTTTGGACGGGCTGCGGACTGAAGCTTTCTTT.

This clonotype was detected only a few times. The genes are TRBV28 and TRBJ2-3; D gene unclear. The CDR3 is 14 residues long. The V and J ends lost 3 bases and 4 bases respectively, with 11 bases between them. CDR1 and CDR2 from the germline V gene are MDHEN and SYDVKM. CDR3: CASSFGQIADTQYF. The CDR3 bases are TGTGCCAGCAGTTTCGGGCAGATCGCAGATACGCAGTATTTT.

This clonotype was observed at least ten times. This chain uses TRBV7-8 with TRBJ2-7; D might be TRBD1 (5 bases). This CDR3 has 12 amino acids. Germline values: CDR1 SGHVS, CDR2 FQNEAQ. Trimming stripped 6 bases from V and 3 bases from J, with 9 bases between. The CDR3 loop reads CASSLRGYEQYF. Written as DNA, the CDR3 is TGTGCCAGCAGTTTAAGGGGCTACGAGCAGTACTTC.

This clonotype was observed many times. The V call is TRBV14, the J call TRBJ2-7, with TRBD1 as a possible D gene (5 bases). Looked up from germline, CDR1 is SGHDN and CDR2 is FVKESK. V was shortened by 6 bases and J by 2 bases, with 11 bases between the two germline ends. This CDR3 is built from 13 residues. CDR3 sequence (DNA): TGTGCCAGCAGTTTGGGCAGGGCCTACGAGCAGTACTTC. The encoded protein is CASSLGRAYEQYF.

In its sample, this clonotype was seen many times. The V call is TRBV20-1, the J call TRBJ2-1; the D gene is possibly TRBD2 (6 bases). CDR1 is DFQATT and CDR2 is SNEGSKA in the germline V gene (reference sequence). The germline V and J ends were trimmed by 4 bases and 0 bases, with 13 bases remaining between them. This CDR3 is built from 15 residues. CDR3 sequence (DNA): TGCAGTGCTAAGCTAGCGAGGAGCTCCTACAATGAGCAGTTCTTC. It specifies CSAKLARSSYNEQFF.

This clonotype showed up many times. V and J are TRBV28 and TRBJ1-1; 10 bases line up with TRBD1. Germline-derived CDR1 and CDR2 are MDHEN and SYDVKM. Trimming cost V 5 bases and J 4 bases; bases outside gene matches: 1. CDR3 length: 13 residues. The chain's CDR3 is CASSRTGGTEAFF. In DNA form, the CDR3 reads TGTGCCAGCAGTAGGACAGGGGGCACTGAAGCTTTCTTT.

This clonotype was seen at least ten times. This CDR3 reads CASSSETGELFF. The DNA for the CDR3 is TGTGCCAGTAGTAGCGAGACCGGGGAGCTGTTTTTT. The V call is TRBV19, the J call TRBJ2-2; D is undetermined. Germline lookup yields CDR1 LNHDA and CDR2 SQIVND (reference sequence). The CDR3 is 12 residues long. The V end lost 4 bases, the J end lost 5 bases, and 5 bases lay between the germline ends.

At least ten counts were recorded for this clonotype. The V and J genes are TRBV11-3 and TRBJ2-2; possibly TRBD2 for D (6 bases). The CDR3 runs to 15 residues. Germline V gene sequence: CDR1 SGHNT, CDR2 YENEEA. Trimming took off 3 bases at V and 1 base at J, with 9 bases between the two ends. The CDR3 loop is CASSFGGLNTGELFF. As DNA, the CDR3 is TGTGCCAGCAGCTTTGGGGGACTGAACACCGGGGAGCTGTTTTTT. Filled out from reference TRBV11-3 and TRBJ2-2, the complete variable domain reads EAGVVQSPRYKIIEKKQPVAFWCNPISGHNTLYWYLQNLGQGPELLIRYENEEAVDDSQLPKDRFSAERLKGVDSTLKIQPAELGDSAVYLCASSFGGLNTGELFFGEGSRLTVL.

This clonotype occurred many times. J is TRBJ2-3 and V is TRBV5-1; TRBD1 aligns across 7 bases. The V gene end was trimmed by 2 bases and the J gene end by 2 bases; junction bases not matched to a gene: 8. The CDR3 length is 16 residues. Germline loops: CDR1 SGHRS, CDR2 YFSETQ. CDR3 in DNA: TGCGCCAGCAGCTTACAGGGGATATCGTACACAGATACGCAGTATTTT. The encoded protein is CASSLQGISYTDTQYF.

Ten or more counts support this clonotype. The rearrangement joins TRBV29-1 to TRBJ2-7; 8 bases align to TRBD1. V was clipped by 7 bases and J by 5 bases; unmatched bases: 4. The V gene's germline CDR1 is SQVTM and CDR2 ANQGSEA. This CDR3 is built from 11 residues. The CDR3 loop reads CSAGQGDEQYF. CDR3 DNA: TGCAGCGCCGGACAGGGCGACGAGCAGTACTTC.

This clonotype was counted ten times or more. Its ends do not fully match the called genes, so a read error is possible. The V gene is TRBV20-1, the J gene TRBJ1-6, with D possibly TRBD1 on 5 matching bases. Germline lookup yields CDR1 DFQATT and CDR2 SNEGSKA (reference sequence). The CDR3 is made up of 18 amino acids. The DNA for the CDR3 is TGCAGTGCTAGAGACAGGGAGAATTCTTATTCACCCTCGTCCGCCTTACCGTTT. Its translation is CSARDRENSYSPSSALPF.

This clonotype was counted at least ten times. The rearrangement links TRBV11-1 to TRBJ1-6; maybe TRBD1 (6 bases). Trimming shortened V by 1 base and J by 7 bases, and 14 bases separated the two germline ends. The CDR3 sequence is 16 residues long. Germline lookup yields CDR1 SGHAT and CDR2 FQDESV (reference sequence). The CDR3 reads CASSLERGQWNSPLHF. In DNA, the CDR3 is TGTGCCAGCAGCTTAGAACGGGGGCAGTGGAATTCACCCCTCCACTTT.

This clonotype was recorded at least ten times. The chain is built from TRBV20-1 and TRBJ2-5; D perhaps matches TRBD2 (5 bases). The CDR3 sequence is 15 residues long. V was cut by 0 bases and J by 1 base, with 12 bases left in between. The germline CDR1 and CDR2 sequences are DFQATT and SNEGSKA (reference sequence). DNA for the CDR3: TGCAGTGCTAGAGATCTCGGAGGCGCCCAAGAGACCCAGTACTTC. Protein product: CSARDLGGAQETQYF.

The V and J genes are TRBV29-1 and TRBJ2-7; 13 bases fit TRBD2. The CDR3 contains 13 residues. CDR1 SQVTM and CDR2 ANQGSEA come from the germline V gene. V dropped 7 bases and J dropped 2; count of bases not matched to a gene: 2. The CDR3 loop is CSGGLAGAYEQYF. In nucleotides, the CDR3 is TGCAGCGGTGGACTAGCGGGAGCCTACGAGCAGTACTTC.

Many counts were recorded for this clonotype. The gene calls are TRBV6-6 and TRBJ1-4, with D hard to call. CDR1 MNHNY and CDR2 SVGAGI come from the germline V gene (reference sequence). This CDR3 has 14 amino acids. Trimming cost V 6 bases and J 7 bases, with 15 bases left between them. CDR3 in DNA: TGTGCCAGCAGATTGGGAGGGCTCGGTGAAAAACTGTTTTTT. The encoded protein is CASRLGGLGEKLFF.

There are a few counts of this clonotype. The chain recombines TRBV28 with TRBJ2-7; D not resolved. Trimming shortened V by 3 bases and J by 3 bases, and 12 bases separated the two germline ends. The CDR3 sequence is 14 residues long. CDR1 is MDHEN and CDR2 is SYDVKM in the germline V gene. CDR3 bases: TGTGCCAGCAGTTTTTCCCGGTATGTCTACGAGCAGTACTTC. Encoded protein: CASSFSRYVYEQYF.

This clonotype was recorded at least ten times. The chain links TRBV4-3 to TRBJ2-1; 12 positions match TRBD2. The V gene's germline CDR1 is LGHNA and CDR2 YSLEER. The CDR3 loop spans 16 amino acids. The junction had 4 bases not matched to a gene; V was cut back by 3 bases and J by 4 bases. The CDR3 here is CASSHPLAGGYNEQFF. CDR3 in DNA: TGCGCCAGCAGCCATCCACTAGCGGGAGGATACAATGAGCAGTTCTTC.

A remark on this clonotype: Since a much larger clone is just one base distant, this may be a read error. The CDR3 region has the DNA TGTGCCAGCAGCCCCTTAGCGGGAGTGTGGGAGCAGTACTTC. Its translation is CASSPLAGVWEQYF. The gene calls are TRBV7-3 and TRBJ2-7; 9 bases are a match to TRBD2. In germline, CDR1 is SGHTA, CDR2 FQGTGA. The CDR3 extends over 14 amino acids. With 5 bases clipped from V and 7 bases from J, the junction kept 9 bases outside the gene matches.

The J gene is TRBJ2-4, the V gene TRBV27, with D uncertain. Germline V gives CDR1 MNHEY, CDR2 SMNVEV (reference sequence). V was cut by 2 bases and J by 1 base, with 12 bases left in between. The CDR3 runs 16 residues. The chain's CDR3 is CASSLGSGQAKNIQYF. In DNA, the CDR3 is TGTGCCAGCAGTTTAGGGTCCGGCCAGGCCAAAAACATTCAGTACTTC.

This clonotype was counted many times. The genes are TRBV20-1 and TRBJ2-3, with 10 bases fitting TRBD2. CDR1 and CDR2 from the germline V gene are DFQATT and SNEGSKA (reference sequence). V dropped 1 base and J dropped 7; count of bases not matched to a gene: 11. The CDR3 sequence is 16 residues long. For the CDR3, the DNA is TGCAGTGCTAGAGGAGGAACTAGCGGGGTCGGGTATACGCAGTATTTT. Translation: CSARGGTSGVGYTQYF.

In its sample, this clonotype was seen many times. V is TRBV28 and J is TRBJ2-7, with 10 bases matching TRBD1. This CDR3 has 14 amino acids. The V gene's germline CDR1 is MDHEN and CDR2 SYDVKM. Germline trimming cut 5 bases from V and 0 bases from J; bases unmatched to any gene: 1. The CDR3 DNA reads TGTGCCAGCAGTAGGACAGGGGGCTCCTACGAGCAGTACTTC. This translates into CASSRTGGSYEQYF.

Turning to this clonotype: The junction departs from the called germline gene at one end, perhaps through a read error. The V gene is TRBV7-2, the J gene TRBJ2-7; 9 bases map to TRBD1. Germline V CDR1 and CDR2: SGHTA, FQGNSA. This CDR3 has 14 amino acids. The CDR3 spells CARSLGTGSYEQYF. The DNA for the CDR3 is TGTGCCAGAAGCTTGGGGACAGGGTCCTACGAGCAGTACTTC.

This clonotype showed up just once. The chain employs TRBV29-1 and TRBJ2-7; 11 bases map to TRBD1. The CDR3 sequence is 15 residues long. Losses at the gene ends were 0 bases for V and 7 bases for J; bases not matched to a gene: 8. From germline, CDR1 is SQVTM and CDR2 ANQGSEA. The CDR3 DNA reads TGCAGCGTTGAAGATACCGGGACAGGGGGTGGGGAGCAGTACTTC. Translation: CSVEDTGTGGGEQYF.

This clonotype was recorded many times. The V gene is TRBV6-6, the J gene TRBJ2-1; D remains unclear. CDR3 length: 13 amino acids. Trimming pared 0 bases from V and 9 bases from J, leaving 9 bases between. Per the germline V gene, CDR1 is MNHNY and CDR2 is SVGAGI (reference sequence). The CDR3 bases are TGTGCCAGCAGTTACTCGAAGGGCGGTGAGCAGTTCTTC. Translated: CASSYSKGGEQFF.

This clonotype appeared many times. This chain uses TRBV6-5 with TRBJ1-2; no reliable D call. The length of the CDR3 is 13 residues. Germline CDR1 and CDR2: MNHEY and SVGAGI. Trimming took off 5 bases at V and 1 base at J, with 8 bases between the two ends. The CDR3 loop reads CASSLGRNYGYTF. The CDR3 region has the DNA TGTGCCAGCAGTCTCGGACGTAACTATGGCTACACCTTC.

This clonotype was counted ten times or more. The rearrangement uses TRBV29-1 and TRBJ2-3, with D maybe TRBD2 (5 bases). The V and J ends lost 0 bases and 2 bases respectively, with 15 bases between them. The CDR3 runs to 16 residues. CDR1 and CDR2 (germline): SQVTM, ANQGSEA. The CDR3 DNA sequence: TGCAGCGTTGAAGATTCCGCTAGCCCTGTCACAGATACGCAGTATTTT. It codes for CSVEDSASPVTDTQYF.

This clonotype was counted at least ten times. This chain joins TRBV19 and TRBJ2-3; D remains unclear. This CDR3 has 13 amino acids. Germline values: CDR1 LNHDA, CDR2 SQIVND (reference sequence). Trimming pared 3 bases from V and 4 bases from J, leaving 8 bases between. CDR3 loop: CASSIVRADTQYF. CDR3 bases: TGTGCCAGTAGTATCGTCCGGGCAGATACGCAGTATTTT.

This clonotype appeared many times. CDR3 nucleotide sequence: TGTGCCAGCAGTTTATCGTACGGGAGGCAGACCTACGAGCAGTACTTC. As protein: CASSLSYGRQTYEQYF. The rearrangement links TRBV28 to TRBJ2-7; 7 nucleotides align to TRBD2. V shed 1 base, J shed 2 bases, and the junction held 8 bases outside the gene matches. The CDR3 length is 16 residues. Germline V lookup: CDR1 MDHEN, CDR2 SYDVKM.

This clonotype was picked up many times. In nucleotides, the CDR3 is TGTGCCAGCAGCACACGAACAGCGGAAGGGACCCAGTACTTC. Its protein is CASSTRTAEGTQYF. The chain recombines TRBV7-8 with TRBJ2-5, with D possibly TRBD2 on 5 matching bases. Germline CDR1 reads SGHVS; CDR2 reads FQNEAQ. The CDR3 runs to 14 residues. Deletions cut 5 bases from V and 7 bases from J, with 17 bases between. Full variable domain (missing parts from reference TRBV7-8 and TRBJ2-5): GAGVSQSPRYKVAKRGQDVALRCDPISGHVSLFWYQQALGQGPEFLTYFQNEAQLDKSGLPSDRFFAERPEGSVSTLKIQRTQQEDSAVYLCASSTRTAEGTQYFGPGTRLLVL.

In regard to this clonotype: No conserved phenylalanine or tryptophan ends this CDR3, so it is likely a read error. The DNA is left out, because the CDR3 cannot be placed on it with certainty; the CDR3 is given as TCRdb lists it. The rearrangement links TRBV20-1 to TRBJ2-2; the table calls TRBD1, which could not be checked here. The CDR3 is 15 residues long, ends included. CDR1 DFQATT and CDR2 SNEGSKA come from the germline V gene (reference sequence). This chain's CDR3 is CSAREAQGAGELFFI.

This clonotype was seen a few times. This sequence joins TRBV30 and TRBJ2-1, with 8 bases matching TRBD1. Trimming at V came to 6 bases and at J to 7 bases, leaving 11 bases not matched to a gene. In germline, CDR1 is GTSNPN, CDR2 SVGIG (reference sequence). CDR3 length: 14 amino acids. The CDR3 nucleotides read TGTGCCTGTCTAGCAGGGGGCGCGAGGAATGAGCAGTTCTTC. Encoded protein: CACLAGGARNEQFF.